This is a list of T cell receptor beta chains from one sample in a study of T-cell memory formation after mild COVID-19. Each CDR3 protein is one row after TCRdb ran MiXCR on the 5' RACE reads. The repertoire has 280,000 or so distinct CDR3 sequences, around 8% of them found once; the top ten carry roughly 23%. The source material was PBMCs or a T cell subset sorted from them (not recorded which). The receptor source for this set is a young man who had mild COVID-19 (a few samples of this study predate the infection). Cell type and time point are not known. Each CDR3 is given with its conserved first and last residue. The D gene is left open where the match is weak. Not every row has a clone size; where given, it reads once, few, many or a size class.

v_call: TRBV10-3; j_call: TRBJ2-6; clone_size: -; d_call: TRBD1; cdr3_aa: CAISAGQGFSGANVLTF; cdr3_nt: TGTGCCATCAGTGCAGGACAGGGATTTTCTGGGGCCAACGTCCTGACTTTC
v_call: TRBV5-1; j_call: TRBJ1-5; clone_size: many; d_call: -; cdr3_aa: CASSLGRADQPQHF; cdr3_nt: TGCGCCAGCAGCTTGGGCAGGGCGGATCAGCCCCAGCATTTT
v_call: TRBV29-1; j_call: TRBJ2-1; clone_size: -; d_call: -; cdr3_aa: CSVEGNGWGSYNEQFF; cdr3_nt: TGCAGCGTTGAAGGGAACGGGTGGGGCTCCTACAATGAGCAGTTCTTC
v_call: TRBV27; j_call: TRBJ2-5; clone_size: many; d_call: -; cdr3_aa: CASSGGKWVQETQYF; cdr3_nt: TGTGCCAGCAGCGGAGGGAAGTGGGTTCAAGAGACCCAGTACTTC
v_call: TRBV27; j_call: TRBJ2-3; clone_size: -; d_call: -; cdr3_aa: CASSSASSDTQYF; cdr3_nt: TGTGCCAGCAGTTCCGCCTCGTCAGATACGCAGTATTTT
v_call: TRBV12-3/TRBV12-4; j_call: TRBJ1-6; clone_size: -; d_call: -; cdr3_aa: CASTPAPGSSPLHF; cdr3_nt: TGTGCCAGCACCCCGGCGCCGGGGAGTTCACCCCTCCACTTT
v_call: TRBV20-1; j_call: TRBJ1-3; clone_size: -; d_call: TRBD1; cdr3_aa: CSAPRDSGGTIYF; cdr3_nt: TGCAGTGCTCCAAGGGACAGTGGGGGCACCATATATTTT
v_call: TRBV11-1; j_call: TRBJ1-1; clone_size: -; d_call: -; cdr3_aa: CASSSGLTSEAFF; cdr3_nt: TGTGCCAGCAGCTCGGGGTTGACCAGTGAAGCTTTCTTT
v_call: TRBV24-1; j_call: TRBJ2-2; clone_size: few; d_call: -; cdr3_aa: CATSDVRGGANTGELFF; cdr3_nt: TGTGCCACCAGTGATGTCCGCGGGGGCGCGAACACCGGGGAGCTGTTTTTT
v_call: TRBV15; j_call: TRBJ1-5; clone_size: -; d_call: -; cdr3_aa: CATSRGSYSNQPQHF; cdr3_nt: TGTGCCACCAGCAGGGGCAGCTATAGCAATCAGCCCCAGCATTTT
v_call: TRBV7-3; j_call: TRBJ2-2; clone_size: few; d_call: -; cdr3_aa: CASSFQWTGELFF; cdr3_nt: TGTGCCAGCAGCTTTCAGTGGACCGGGGAGCTGTTTTTT
v_call: TRBV7-9; j_call: TRBJ2-7; clone_size: -; d_call: TRBD2; cdr3_aa: CASSWTSGEQYF; cdr3_nt: TGTGCCAGCAGCTGGACTAGCGGCGAGCAGTACTTC
v_call: TRBV7-9; j_call: TRBJ2-1; clone_size: few; d_call: -; cdr3_aa: CASSHKSGIGQFF; cdr3_nt: TGTGCCAGCAGCCATAAATCGGGGATTGGGCAGTTCTTC
v_call: TRBV3-1; j_call: TRBJ1-2; clone_size: many; d_call: -; cdr3_aa: CASSQLVMGNYGYTF; cdr3_nt: TGTGCCAGCAGCCAACTGGTAATGGGGAACTATGGCTACACCTTC
v_call: TRBV20-1; j_call: TRBJ1-3; clone_size: many; d_call: -; cdr3_aa: CSATPGSGNTIYF; cdr3_nt: TGCAGTGCTACCCCGGGCTCTGGAAACACCATATATTTT
v_call: TRBV7-2; j_call: TRBJ2-7; clone_size: few; d_call: -; cdr3_aa: CASSSDGLTYEQYF; cdr3_nt: TGTGCCAGCAGCTCAGACGGACTCACCTACGAGCAGTACTTC
v_call: TRBV9; j_call: TRBJ2-4; clone_size: few; d_call: TRBD1; cdr3_aa: CASSPGTAVAKNIQYF; cdr3_nt: TGTGCCAGCAGCCCAGGGACAGCAGTAGCCAAAAACATTCAGTACTTC
v_call: TRBV9; j_call: TRBJ2-5; clone_size: few; d_call: TRBD2; cdr3_aa: CASSPLAGGQETQYF; cdr3_nt: TGTGCCAGCAGCCCACTAGCGGGGGGACAAGAGACCCAGTACTTC
v_call: TRBV28; j_call: TRBJ2-4; clone_size: few; d_call: TRBD2; cdr3_aa: CASSAPASGGLANIQYF; cdr3_nt: TGTGCCAGCAGCGCCCCCGCTAGCGGGGGGCTGGCTAACATTCAGTACTTC
v_call: TRBV4-1; j_call: TRBJ1-5; clone_size: few; d_call: -; cdr3_aa: CASSQGRAWGNQPQHF; cdr3_nt: TGCGCCAGCAGCCAAGGGAGGGCCTGGGGCAATCAGCCCCAGCATTTT
v_call: TRBV5-1; j_call: TRBJ2-3; clone_size: -; d_call: -; cdr3_aa: CASSLLDSPTDTQYF; cdr3_nt: TGCGCCAGCAGCTTGTTGGACTCCCCCACAGATACGCAGTATTTT
v_call: TRBV4-1; j_call: TRBJ2-3; clone_size: few; d_call: -; cdr3_aa: CASSQEMGPSTDTQYF; cdr3_nt: TGCGCCAGCAGCCAAGAGATGGGCCCTAGCACAGATACGCAGTATTTT
v_call: TRBV9; j_call: TRBJ2-1; clone_size: -; d_call: TRBD2; cdr3_aa: CASSPLREDSGGYEQFF; cdr3_nt: TGTGCCAGCAGCCCCCTACGGGAGGATAGCGGGGGCTATGAGCAGTTCTTC
v_call: TRBV18; j_call: TRBJ1-6; clone_size: -; d_call: -; cdr3_aa: CASSLTGTSGAPSPLHF; cdr3_nt: TGTGCCAGCTCACTCACAGGGACTTCGGGAGCCCCTTCACCCCTCCACTTT
v_call: TRBV7-2; j_call: TRBJ2-1; clone_size: once; d_call: TRBD1; cdr3_aa: CASSLGRTGTYNEQFF; cdr3_nt: TGTGCCAGCAGCTTAGGGAGGACAGGCACCTACAATGAGCAGTTCTTC
v_call: TRBV3-1; j_call: TRBJ1-4; clone_size: many; d_call: -; cdr3_aa: CASSLGGTNEKLFF; cdr3_nt: TGTGCCAGCAGCTTGGGGGGAACTAACGAAAAACTGTTTTTT
v_call: TRBV6-5; j_call: TRBJ1-5; clone_size: -; d_call: TRBD1; cdr3_aa: CASSYSTGGGQPQHF; cdr3_nt: TGTGCCAGCAGTTACTCGACAGGGGGCGGGCAGCCCCAGCATTTT
v_call: TRBV20-1; j_call: TRBJ2-7; clone_size: few; d_call: -; cdr3_aa: CSASGRLDGSYEQYF; cdr3_nt: TGCAGTGCTAGCGGAAGACTAGACGGATCCTACGAGCAGTACTTC
v_call: TRBV10-3; j_call: TRBJ2-1; clone_size: many; d_call: -; cdr3_aa: CAIRRDFLEGDEQFF; cdr3_nt: TGTGCCATCAGAAGGGACTTCCTTGAGGGAGATGAGCAGTTCTTC
v_call: TRBV18; j_call: TRBJ2-4; clone_size: few; d_call: TRBD1; cdr3_aa: CASSPGTEKNIQYF; cdr3_nt: TGTGCCAGTTCACCGGGGACAGAAAAAAACATTCAGTACTTC
v_call: TRBV6-1; j_call: TRBJ2-7; clone_size: few; d_call: TRBD1; cdr3_aa: CASSEALTGANYEQYF; cdr3_nt: TGTGCCAGCAGTGAAGCTTTGACAGGGGCGAACTACGAGCAGTACTTC
v_call: TRBV3-1; j_call: TRBJ1-5; clone_size: many; d_call: -; cdr3_aa: CASSQDSVNQPQHF; cdr3_nt: TGTGCCAGCAGCCAAGATTCGGTGAATCAGCCCCAGCATTTT
v_call: TRBV5-1; j_call: TRBJ2-2; clone_size: few; d_call: -; cdr3_aa: CASSSGQVNTGELFF; cdr3_nt: TGCGCCAGCAGCTCTGGGCAGGTCAACACCGGGGAGCTGTTTTTT
v_call: TRBV5-1; j_call: TRBJ2-4; clone_size: few; d_call: TRBD2; cdr3_aa: CASSFYGRDIQYF; cdr3_nt: TGCGCCAGCAGCTTTTACGGGAGGGACATTCAGTACTTC
v_call: TRBV12-3/TRBV12-4; j_call: TRBJ2-4; clone_size: -; d_call: TRBD2; cdr3_aa: CASTPAGDKNIQYF; cdr3_nt: TGTGCCAGCACCCCAGCGGGGGACAAAAACATTCAGTACTTC
v_call: TRBV7-9; j_call: TRBJ1-3; clone_size: -; d_call: -; cdr3_aa: CASSSTPQGFGNTIYF; cdr3_nt: TGTGCCAGCAGCTCCACTCCTCAGGGTTTCGGAAACACCATATATTTT
v_call: TRBV4-2; j_call: TRBJ2-1; clone_size: few; d_call: TRBD2; cdr3_aa: CASSQDGALAGGQSEQFF; cdr3_nt: TGTGCCAGCAGCCAAGATGGGGCACTAGCGGGGGGGCAGTCTGAGCAGTTCTTC
v_call: TRBV7-2; j_call: TRBJ2-7; clone_size: -; d_call: TRBD1; cdr3_aa: CASSLENRGHEQYF; cdr3_nt: TGTGCCAGCAGCTTAGAGAACAGGGGGCACGAGCAGTACTTC
v_call: TRBV18; j_call: TRBJ1-1; clone_size: many; d_call: TRBD1; cdr3_aa: CASSLTGSPRVNTEAFF; cdr3_nt: TGTGCCAGCTCCTTGACAGGGAGCCCCAGGGTGAACACTGAAGCTTTCTTT
v_call: TRBV7-3; j_call: TRBJ2-2; clone_size: few; d_call: -; cdr3_aa: CASSPGWTGELFF; cdr3_nt: TGTGCCAGCAGCCCAGGGTGGACCGGGGAGCTGTTTTTT
v_call: TRBV29-1; j_call: TRBJ2-7; clone_size: -; d_call: -; cdr3_aa: CSVAPDRKGEQYF; cdr3_nt: TGCAGCGTTGCTCCTGACAGGAAGGGCGAGCAGTACTTC
v_call: TRBV7-9; j_call: TRBJ2-7; clone_size: -; d_call: -; cdr3_aa: CASSLDAGRPRF; cdr3_nt: TGTGCCAGCAGCTTAGATGCCGGAAGACCCCGCTTC
v_call: TRBV5-1; j_call: TRBJ2-7; clone_size: -; d_call: TRBD2; cdr3_aa: CASTPGGGLALHSYEQYF; cdr3_nt: TGCGCCAGCACCCCCGGGGGGGGTCTAGCCCTTCATTCCTACGAGCAGTACTTC
v_call: TRBV27; j_call: TRBJ2-7; clone_size: few; d_call: -; cdr3_aa: CASSFAVASYEQYF; cdr3_nt: TGTGCCAGCAGTTTTGCAGTCGCTTCCTACGAGCAGTACTTC
v_call: TRBV11-2; j_call: TRBJ1-1; clone_size: few; d_call: -; cdr3_aa: CASTRGRNMNTEAFF; cdr3_nt: TGTGCCAGCACACGGGGCAGGAACATGAACACTGAAGCTTTCTTT
v_call: TRBV7-2; j_call: TRBJ2-5; clone_size: many; d_call: -; cdr3_aa: CASSLGGIQETQYF; cdr3_nt: TGTGCCAGCAGCTTGGGGGGAATCCAAGAGACCCAGTACTTC
v_call: TRBV18; j_call: TRBJ2-1; clone_size: -; d_call: -; cdr3_aa: CASSREQMSSYNEQFF; cdr3_nt: TGTGCCAGCTCACGAGAACAGATGAGCTCCTACAATGAGCAGTTCTTC
v_call: TRBV9; j_call: TRBJ1-2; clone_size: -; d_call: TRBD1; cdr3_aa: CASSASIHRGSNYGYTF; cdr3_nt: TGTGCCAGCAGCGCGTCGATCCACAGGGGAAGTAACTATGGCTACACCTTC
v_call: TRBV3-1; j_call: TRBJ2-7; clone_size: few; d_call: TRBD2; cdr3_aa: CASSRPRGEYYEQYF; cdr3_nt: TGTGCCAGCAGTCGGCCCCGGGGGGAGTATTACGAGCAGTACTTC